This TCR beta chain was captured by sequencing in a study of CD8 T cells in ankylosing spondylitis. Study-wide results and caveats: Among TCR beta sequences, a motif of roughly 8 highly homologous variants appeared characteristic of ankylosing spondylitis blood.

The CDR3 is 15 residues long. V gave up 2 bases and J gave up 9 bases, with 17 bases separating them. The germline CDR1 and CDR2 sequences are MNHEY and SMNVEV (reference sequence). About this clonotype: Antigen unknown.

TCRdb reprocessed the 5' RACE reads with MiXCR, giving one entry per CDR3 protein. Of approximately 150,000 distinct CDR3 sequences listed, under 20% are singletons. The source of this sequence is a male donor with ankylosing spondylitis. The genes are TRBV27 and TRBJ2-1; either TRBD1 or TRBD2 may supply D (5 bases each). Material: blood, either unsorted or a sorted T cell fraction (not recorded which). As DNA, the CDR3 is TGTGCCAGCAGTTTAAGCCGCACCGGGACGAGTGAGCAGTTCTTC. Translating it yields CASSLSRTGTSEQFF.